This T cell receptor beta chain was profiled in a study of blood T cell repertoires in COVID-19. As for the study in general: Samples came from the United States, Italy and Spain, spanning acute and convalescent COVID-19.

Authors' data handling: Researchers report that nucleated cell counts were estimated from reference gene primer amplification. Clones were sequenced by immunoSEQ multiplex PCR, and TCRdb holds only the in-frame ones, with some missing. V and J calls and clone size follow that table, whereas D and trimming were derived from the DNA. The sample carries 120,000 or so clones, over 80% recorded once. This CDR3 region has 14 residues. The V gene's germline CDR1 is MNHEY and CDR2 SMNVEV (reference sequence). V shed 5 bases and J shed 4 bases, with 11 bases lying between them. The specimen was peripheral blood. This receptor was obtained from a man in his 60s with acute or convalescent COVID-19. J is TRBJ2-2 and V is TRBV27, with D possibly matching TRBD2 (6 bases). CDR3: CASSRDFFTGELFF. The CDR3 DNA reads TGTGCCAGCAGTCGGGACTTTTTCACCGGGGAGCTGTTTTTT.